This TCR beta chain was found in a study of cytomegalovirus exposure and HLA in healthy donors. Study results and limitations: TCR beta sequences reportedly predicted the HLA-A and HLA-B alleles of most subjects accurately. Several top significant clusters appeared, in a later analysis, to be linked to common viral pathogens. DRB1 showed the most TCR associations and HLA-C the fewest in a later analysis, as rates varied by HLA locus.

The V gene's germline CDR1 is SSHAT and CDR2 FNYEAQ (reference sequence). The CDR3 consists of 14 residues. This clone has just one count. Antigen unknown. An end of the junction does not agree with germline; a read error may underlie this. PCR was performed using 60 Vbeta and 13 Jbeta primers. Assay: immunoSEQ multiplex PCR; the TCRdb copy retains only in-frame clones and omits some. Seen here are roughly 130,000 clones, 75% to 85% observed once, and the top ten hold 2% to 3%. Material: PBMCs. V usage is TRBV7-7 and J usage is TRBJ1-4, with D perhaps TRBD1 (6 bases). This receptor was taken from a man aged 45-60 years in good health and CMV-seronegative. CDR3 coding DNA: TGTGCTAGCAGCCCCGGGGGGCAGAATGAAAAACTGTTTTTT. Its translation is CASSPGGQNEKLFF. The full variable domain, in which reference TRBV7-7 and TRBJ1-4 provide the parts outside the CDR3, is GAGVSQSPRYKVTKRGQDVTLRCDPISSHATLYWYQQALGQGPEFLTYFNYEAQPDKSGLPSDRFSAERPEGSISTLTIQRTEQRDSAMYRCASSPGGQNEKLFFGSGTQLSVL.